The source of this TCR beta chain is a study of blood T cell repertoires in COVID-19. Study-level information: Collection of acute and convalescent COVID-19 samples took place in the United States, Italy and Spain.

As handled by the study authors: It was from reference gene primer amplification that nucleated cell counts were estimated. The data were produced by immunoSEQ multiplex PCR, yet TCRdb's version contains in-frame clones alone and is incomplete. V, J and clone size are those of that table, while D and trimming were read from the DNA. The sample gives 200,000 to 250,000 clones, 80% of which show up once; roughly 4.3% is in the top ten. The CDR3 runs to 13 residues. Germline-derived CDR1 and CDR2 are SEHNR and FQNEAQ (reference sequence). With 6 bases removed from V and 4 bases from J, the gap between germline ends came to 11 bases. Everyone who took part was roughly 18 to 95 years old, and they came from some 23 US areas. Cohort placement rested on clinical history that participants reported themselves. As concerns this clone: Other DNA variants within this sample encode the same CDR3.

The chain is built from TRBV7-9 and TRBJ2-3, with unresolved D. The TCR comes from a man aged 30-40 years with acute COVID-19. The material sequenced was PBMCs or T cells enriched from blood (not recorded which). This chain's CDR3 is CASSPRGPDTQYF. Written as DNA, the CDR3 is TGTGCCAGCAGTCCACGCGGTCCAGATACGCAGTATTTT. The variable domain in full, with the rest retrieved from reference TRBV7-9 and TRBJ2-3, is DTGVSQNPRHKITKRGQNVTFRCDPISEHNRLYWYRQTLGQGPEFLTYFQNEAQLEKSRLLSDRFSAERPKGSFSTLEIQRTEQGDSAMYLCASSPRGPDTQYFGPGTRLTVL.